Detailed here is one TCR beta chain. The V gene lost 2 bases and the J gene lost 9 bases, with 11 bases spanning the gap. From germline, CDR1 is MNHEY and CDR2 SMNVEV (reference sequence). CDR3 length: 14 amino acids. This specimen belongs to a study of blood T cell repertoires in COVID-19. Across the study: The analysed material was cDNA or gDNA that came from T cells, B-cell-depleted T cells, or PBMCs.

As processed by the authors: Reference gene primer amplification yielded estimated nucleated cell counts. Clones were read by immunoSEQ multiplex PCR, and TCRdb kept only the in-frame ones, dropping some. Clonal size and the V and J genes are those of that table, whereas D and trimming came from the DNA. The repertoire consists of about 230,000 clones, with approximately 83% occurring once and the leading ten covering around 26%. The sample was peripheral blood. The chain has TRBV27 and TRBJ1-6; D might be TRBD1 (5 bases). This TCR was sampled from a man in his forties or fifties with acute or convalescent COVID-19. The CDR3 DNA sequence: TGTGCCAGCAGTTTACCAGGGTCTAGTTCACCCCTCCACTTT. Protein: CASSLPGSSSPLHF.